This T cell receptor (beta chain) was sequenced in a study of CD4 T cells in relation to SARS-CoV-2 and coronaviruses. Overall study results and limits: Culture-expanded clones reflect memory recall rather than primary priming during culture.

Only in-frame clones appear in the TCRdb table, and some are missing; sequencing was by immunoSEQ multiplex PCR. This table holds approximately 37,000 clones, 80% to 90% found once. In its sample, this clone was seen a few times. Its antigen is as yet unknown. Naive and memory CD4+ T cells came from enriched cryopreserved PBMCs. The TCR comes from an adult with COVID-19. The sequenced sample consisted of memory CD4+ T cells from PBMCs.

Here the CDR3 DNA reads TGTGCCAGCAGGACGACAGGGGCGGGCGAGCAGTACTTC. Its protein is CASRTTGAGEQYF. J is TRBJ2-7 and V is TRBV6-5; 8 bases fit TRBD1. Germline V lookup: CDR1 MNHEY, CDR2 SVGAGI. This CDR3 has 13 amino acids. The ends lost 6 bases at V and 6 bases at J; junction bases unmatched: 7.